The rows below give T cell receptor beta chains drawn from one sample of a study of shared clonotypes between healthy human individuals. TCRdb's table, derived via immunoSEQ multiplex PCR, lists solely in-frame clones and lacks some. The sample holds some 2,000,000 clones, approximately 94% seen once. Specimen: naive CD8+ T cells sorted from blood. These receptor sequences come from a man aged 18 to 30 in good health. The CDR3 runs from the conserved cysteine through the conserved F or W. Fields, in order: CDR3 DNA, CDR3 protein, D gene, J gene, V gene, clone size. A D gene is named only where the DNA matches it firmly. Size is omitted from some rows. Given values are once, few, many or a class for expanded clones.

CDR3nt: TGCGCCAGCAGCCAAGAGGTCCTAGCGGGTCTGGGAGAGCAGTACTTC
CDR3aa: CASSQEVLAGLGEQYF
d_gene: TRBD2
j_gene: TRBJ2-7
v_gene: TRBV4-3
abundance: .

CDR3nt: TGTGCCAGCTCACCGCGGCAGGACAGGGGGTTCTACGAGCAGTACTTC
CDR3aa: CASSPRQDRGFYEQYF
d_gene: TRBD1
j_gene: TRBJ2-7
v_gene: TRBV18
abundance: .

CDR3nt: TGTGCCAGCAGTTACTCGGTGGGCTCCCGTGGCGAGCAGTTCTTC
CDR3aa: CASSYSVGSRGEQFF
d_gene: .
j_gene: TRBJ2-1
v_gene: TRBV6-5
abundance: .

CDR3nt: TGTGCCAGCACCTTGACAGGCAAGACCTTTTACGAGCAGTACTTC
CDR3aa: CASTLTGKTFYEQYF
d_gene: .
j_gene: TRBJ2-7
v_gene: TRBV7-9
abundance: .

CDR3nt: TGTGCCAGCAGCAGAGGGGCCTACGAGCAGTACTTC
CDR3aa: CASSRGAYEQYF
d_gene: .
j_gene: TRBJ2-7
v_gene: TRBV5-4
abundance: .

CDR3nt: TGTGCCAGCAGTCAGCTAGCGGGAAGCAATGAGCAGTTCTTC
CDR3aa: CASSQLAGSNEQFF
d_gene: TRBD2
j_gene: TRBJ2-1
v_gene: TRBV6-1
abundance: once

CDR3nt: TGCGCCAGCAGCCAAAGGTCTTTTCAGGCAATCACTGAAGCTTTCTTT
CDR3aa: CASSQRSFQAITEAFF
d_gene: .
j_gene: TRBJ1-1
v_gene: TRBV4-1
abundance: .

CDR3nt: TGTGCCAGCAGTCCGGTGAACTCTGGGGCCAACGTCCTGACTTTC
CDR3aa: CASSPVNSGANVLTF
d_gene: .
j_gene: TRBJ2-6
v_gene: TRBV28
abundance: .

CDR3nt: TGTGCCAGCAGTCATTCCGGGACGAACACTGAAGCTTTCTTT
CDR3aa: CASSHSGTNTEAFF
d_gene: .
j_gene: TRBJ1-1
v_gene: TRBV11-3
abundance: .

CDR3nt: TGTGCCAGCCTCCCCCTACCGGGACACAACACTGAAGCTTTCTTT
CDR3aa: CASLPLPGHNTEAFF
d_gene: .
j_gene: TRBJ1-1
v_gene: TRBV7-8
abundance: .

CDR3nt: TGTGCCAGCAGTTACTGGGGGGGGACAGGGGACGTCCTGACTTTC
CDR3aa: CASSYWGGTGDVLTF
d_gene: TRBD1
j_gene: TRBJ2-6
v_gene: TRBV6-6
abundance: .

CDR3nt: TGTGCCAGCAGTTATGAGGGAGGCTCCTACGAGCAGTACTTC
CDR3aa: CASSYEGGSYEQYF
d_gene: .
j_gene: TRBJ2-7
v_gene: TRBV6-5
abundance: few

CDR3nt: TGTGCCAGCAGCTCCCTCCCGACTGGCATTCAGTACTTC
CDR3aa: CASSSLPTGIQYF
d_gene: .
j_gene: TRBJ2-4
v_gene: TRBV7-3
abundance: .

CDR3nt: TGCGCCAGCAGCCAGACAGGGTGGACTGAAGCTTTCTTT
CDR3aa: CASSQTGWTEAFF
d_gene: TRBD1
j_gene: TRBJ1-1
v_gene: TRBV4-1
abundance: .

CDR3nt: TGTGCCAGCAGCTTAGAGGGACAGGGTCTCAATGAGCAGTTCTTC
CDR3aa: CASSLEGQGLNEQFF
d_gene: TRBD1
j_gene: TRBJ2-1
v_gene: TRBV7-9
abundance: .

CDR3nt: TGTGCCAGCAGCGTAGAGGCTTGGGTGGGCGAAGCTTTCTTT
CDR3aa: CASSVEAWVGEAFF
d_gene: .
j_gene: TRBJ1-1
v_gene: TRBV9
abundance: .

CDR3nt: TGTGCCAGCAGCGTAGCCGGCGGGGGGGCCGCGGAGACCCAGTACTTC
CDR3aa: CASSVAGGGAAETQYF
d_gene: TRBD2
j_gene: TRBJ2-5
v_gene: TRBV9
abundance: once

CDR3nt: TGTGCCAGCAGCTTAACCGGGACTAGAGGGGATGAGCAGTTCTTC
CDR3aa: CASSLTGTRGDEQFF
d_gene: TRBD2
j_gene: TRBJ2-1
v_gene: TRBV7-3
abundance: .

CDR3nt: TGTGCCAGCAGTGAATGGACAGGAAACACTGAAGCTTTCTTT
CDR3aa: CASSEWTGNTEAFF
d_gene: TRBD1
j_gene: TRBJ1-1
v_gene: TRBV25-1
abundance: .

CDR3nt: TGTGCCAGCAGAGACCGGGGGGGCGAACAAGAGATCCAGTACTTC
CDR3aa: CASRDRGGEQEIQYF
d_gene: TRBD2
j_gene: TRBJ2-5
v_gene: TRBV28
abundance: .

CDR3nt: TGTGCCACCAGCAGCACGGGCTACGAGCAGTACTTC
CDR3aa: CATSSTGYEQYF
d_gene: .
j_gene: TRBJ2-7
v_gene: TRBV15
abundance: .

CDR3nt: TGCAGCGTTGGCGGGAGCCTATACGAGCAGTACTTC
CDR3aa: CSVGGSLYEQYF
d_gene: TRBD2
j_gene: TRBJ2-7
v_gene: TRBV29-1
abundance: .

CDR3nt: TGCGCCAGCAGCCAAGCAGCGGGGAGCTACAATGAGCAGTTCTTC
CDR3aa: CASSQAAGSYNEQFF
d_gene: TRBD2
j_gene: TRBJ2-1
v_gene: TRBV4-1
abundance: .

CDR3nt: TGTGCCAGCAGTGAATATGAGGGGGGGCTCGGGAATCAGCCCCAGCATTTT
CDR3aa: CASSEYEGGLGNQPQHF
d_gene: .
j_gene: TRBJ1-5
v_gene: TRBV2
abundance: .

CDR3nt: TGTGCCAGCAGCTTAGACCCAGGGGGCTATCAGCCCCAGCATTTT
CDR3aa: CASSLDPGGYQPQHF
d_gene: TRBD1
j_gene: TRBJ1-5
v_gene: TRBV7-2
abundance: .

CDR3nt: TGTGCCTGGGAGGACAGTGTGGCCTACGAGCAGTACTTC
CDR3aa: CAWEDSVAYEQYF
d_gene: .
j_gene: TRBJ2-7
v_gene: TRBV30
abundance: .

CDR3nt: TGTGCCAGCAGTGAAAGTCTAGCGGTTAGCACAGATACGCAGTATTTT
CDR3aa: CASSESLAVSTDTQYF
d_gene: TRBD2
j_gene: TRBJ2-3
v_gene: TRBV2
abundance: .

CDR3nt: TGTGCCAGCAGCTTAGGGGGCGAAAGTTACGAGCAGTACTTC
CDR3aa: CASSLGGESYEQYF
d_gene: .
j_gene: TRBJ2-7
v_gene: TRBV7-9
abundance: once

CDR3nt: TGTGCCAGCAGCGTGACAGGAAAAATAGGTATCGAGCAGTACTTC
CDR3aa: CASSVTGKIGIEQYF
d_gene: .
j_gene: TRBJ2-7
v_gene: TRBV9
abundance: .

CDR3nt: TGTGCCTGGAGTGTAGGGGCCACAGGGATCACTGAAGCTTTCTTT
CDR3aa: CAWSVGATGITEAFF
d_gene: .
j_gene: TRBJ1-1
v_gene: TRBV30
abundance: .

CDR3nt: TGTGCCAGCAGCTCCGGGATTAGCGGGGGGGCCCCAGAGACCCAGTACTTC
CDR3aa: CASSSGISGGAPETQYF
d_gene: TRBD2
j_gene: TRBJ2-5
v_gene: TRBV13
abundance: once

CDR3nt: TGCGCCAGCAGCTTGGCCGGCGGGGCTTACAATGAGCAGTTCTTC
CDR3aa: CASSLAGGAYNEQFF
d_gene: .
j_gene: TRBJ2-1
v_gene: TRBV5-1
abundance: .

CDR3nt: TGTGCCAGCAGCTTTAGATACTACGAGCAGTACTTC
CDR3aa: CASSFRYYEQYF
d_gene: .
j_gene: TRBJ2-7
v_gene: TRBV7-2
abundance: .

CDR3nt: TGTGCCAGCACCCTGTCCATCACCCCCTACGAGCAGTACTTC
CDR3aa: CASTLSITPYEQYF
d_gene: .
j_gene: TRBJ2-7
v_gene: TRBV28
abundance: .

CDR3nt: TGTGCCAGCAGGACGGGGGATTGGGACGAGCAGTACTTC
CDR3aa: CASRTGDWDEQYF
d_gene: .
j_gene: TRBJ2-7
v_gene: TRBV27
abundance: .

CDR3nt: TGTGCCAGCAACGGTCTCCGACTAGCGGACCAAGAGACCCAGTACTTC
CDR3aa: CASNGLRLADQETQYF
d_gene: TRBD2
j_gene: TRBJ2-5
v_gene: TRBV7-9
abundance: .

CDR3nt: TGTGCCAGCAGCTTGTCGTCAGGGGGCTACTACGAGCAGTACTTC
CDR3aa: CASSLSSGGYYEQYF
d_gene: TRBD1
j_gene: TRBJ2-7
v_gene: TRBV7-6
abundance: .

CDR3nt: TGTGCCAGCAGTGAAGAAGGGAGGGGGACCTACGAGCAGTACTTC
CDR3aa: CASSEEGRGTYEQYF
d_gene: .
j_gene: TRBJ2-7
v_gene: TRBV2
abundance: .

CDR3nt: TGTGCCAGCAGCTCCCCGGACGGGGGGCCTGTGGGCTACACCTTC
CDR3aa: CASSSPDGGPVGYTF
d_gene: .
j_gene: TRBJ1-2
v_gene: TRBV13
abundance: .

CDR3nt: TGTGCCAGCTCACCCCAAGACAGGGGGAGGTACAATGAGCAGTTCTTC
CDR3aa: CASSPQDRGRYNEQFF
d_gene: TRBD1
j_gene: TRBJ2-1
v_gene: TRBV18
abundance: .

CDR3nt: TGTGCCAGCAGCTTGACTAGCGGGAGCCTCACCTACGAGCAGTACTTC
CDR3aa: CASSLTSGSLTYEQYF
d_gene: TRBD2
j_gene: TRBJ2-7
v_gene: TRBV11-2
abundance: .

CDR3nt: TGTGCCAGCAGCATCGAATCCTATAATTCACCCCTCCACTTT
CDR3aa: CASSIESYNSPLHF
d_gene: .
j_gene: TRBJ1-6
v_gene: TRBV7-2
abundance: .

CDR3nt: TGTGCCAGCAGCCAATCAACAGGAGATCAGCCCCAGCATTTT
CDR3aa: CASSQSTGDQPQHF
d_gene: .
j_gene: TRBJ1-5
v_gene: TRBV7-9
abundance: .

CDR3nt: TGTGCCAGCAGCCAAGAAGGTGGCCTCCTCTACAATGAGCAGTTCTTC
CDR3aa: CASSQEGGLLYNEQFF
d_gene: .
j_gene: TRBJ2-1
v_gene: TRBV4-2
abundance: .

CDR3nt: TGTGCCAGCAGTTTGGAGGGTGTCACAGATACGCAGTATTTT
CDR3aa: CASSLEGVTDTQYF
d_gene: .
j_gene: TRBJ2-3
v_gene: TRBV27
abundance: .

CDR3nt: TGTGCCAGCAGCTTTGAGATCCGGGACAGGGGCTACGAGCAGTACTTC
CDR3aa: CASSFEIRDRGYEQYF
d_gene: TRBD1
j_gene: TRBJ2-7
v_gene: TRBV11-2
abundance: .

CDR3nt: TGTGCCAGCAGCGACGGGACTAGCGGGGCCCTCTCCTACGAGCAGTACTTC
CDR3aa: CASSDGTSGALSYEQYF
d_gene: TRBD2
j_gene: TRBJ2-7
v_gene: TRBV7-2
abundance: .

CDR3nt: TGTGCCACATCCCTAGCGGGGGGGTTCTACGAGCAGTACTTC
CDR3aa: CATSLAGGFYEQYF
d_gene: TRBD2
j_gene: TRBJ2-7
v_gene: TRBV27
abundance: .

CDR3nt: TGCGCCAGCAGCCCAGCCAAGGGGCCGTATGGCTACACCTTC
CDR3aa: CASSPAKGPYGYTF
d_gene: .
j_gene: TRBJ1-2
v_gene: TRBV4-1
abundance: .

CDR3nt: TGTGCCAGCAGCGTCCGGGGCGGGGTCACAGATACGCAGTATTTT
CDR3aa: CASSVRGGVTDTQYF
d_gene: .
j_gene: TRBJ2-3
v_gene: TRBV9
abundance: .

CDR3nt: TGTGCCAGCAGCTTAAGTTCGGCAAATGAGCAGTTCTTC
CDR3aa: CASSLSSANEQFF
d_gene: .
j_gene: TRBJ2-1
v_gene: TRBV7-9
abundance: once

CDR3nt: TGCGCCAGCAGTGGGGAAGGACAGGGACCCTACGAGCAGTACTTC
CDR3aa: CASSGEGQGPYEQYF
d_gene: TRBD1
j_gene: TRBJ2-7
v_gene: TRBV10-2
abundance: .

CDR3nt: TGTGCCAGCAGCTTAGATCGCATAGGGCTGGTCGGCTACACCTTC
CDR3aa: CASSLDRIGLVGYTF
d_gene: .
j_gene: TRBJ1-2
v_gene: TRBV11-3
abundance: .

CDR3nt: TGTGCCAGCAGCTCCGGGGATGCCTACGAGCAGTACTTC
CDR3aa: CASSSGDAYEQYF
d_gene: .
j_gene: TRBJ2-7
v_gene: TRBV5-6
abundance: once

CDR3nt: TGTGCCAGCAGTTTGGACAGGGGCCCACCCCTCCACTTT
CDR3aa: CASSLDRGPPLHF
d_gene: TRBD1
j_gene: TRBJ1-6
v_gene: TRBV27
abundance: .

CDR3nt: TGTGCCAGCAGCGGTCACATTAGCAATCAGCCCCAGCATTTT
CDR3aa: CASSGHISNQPQHF
d_gene: .
j_gene: TRBJ1-5
v_gene: TRBV9
abundance: .

CDR3nt: TGTGCCAGCAGCTTTAGGGGGCTAGGCACCGGGGAGCTGTTTTTT
CDR3aa: CASSFRGLGTGELFF
d_gene: TRBD1
j_gene: TRBJ2-2
v_gene: TRBV13
abundance: .